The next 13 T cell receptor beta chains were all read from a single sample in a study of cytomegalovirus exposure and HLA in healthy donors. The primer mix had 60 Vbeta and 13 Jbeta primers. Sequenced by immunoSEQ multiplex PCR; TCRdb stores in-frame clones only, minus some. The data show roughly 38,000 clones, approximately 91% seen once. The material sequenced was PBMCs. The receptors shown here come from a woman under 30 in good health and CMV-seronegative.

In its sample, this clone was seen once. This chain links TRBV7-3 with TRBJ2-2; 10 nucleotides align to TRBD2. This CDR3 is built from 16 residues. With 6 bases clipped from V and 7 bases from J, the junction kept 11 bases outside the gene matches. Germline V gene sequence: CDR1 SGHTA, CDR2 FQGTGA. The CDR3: CASSSSGRAVVGELFF. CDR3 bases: TGTGCCAGCAGTTCAAGCGGGAGGGCCGTGGTCGGGGAGCTGTTTTTT. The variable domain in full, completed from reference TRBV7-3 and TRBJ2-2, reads GAGVSQTPSNKVTEKGKYVELRCDPISGHTALYWYRQSLGQGPEFLIYFQGTGAADDSGLPNDRFFAVRPEGSVSTLKIQRTERGDSAVYLCASSSSGRAVVGELFFGEGSRLTVL.

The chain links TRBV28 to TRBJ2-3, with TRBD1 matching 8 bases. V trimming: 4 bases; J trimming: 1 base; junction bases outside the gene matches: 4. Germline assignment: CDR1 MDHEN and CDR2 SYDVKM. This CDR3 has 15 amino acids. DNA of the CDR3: TGTGCCAGCAGTTCCCCGGGACAGGGCACAGATACGCAGTATTTT. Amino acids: CASSSPGQGTDTQYF. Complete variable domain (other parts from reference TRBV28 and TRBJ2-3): DVKVTQSSRYLVKRTGEKVFLECVQDMDHENMFWYRQDPGLGLRLIYFSYDVKMKEKGDIPEGYSVSREKKERFSLILESASTNQTSMYLCASSSPGQGTDTQYFGPGTRLTVL.

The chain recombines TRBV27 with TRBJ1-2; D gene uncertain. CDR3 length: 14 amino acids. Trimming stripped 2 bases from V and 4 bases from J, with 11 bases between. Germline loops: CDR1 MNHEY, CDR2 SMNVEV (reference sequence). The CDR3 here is CASSLRGRSYGYTF. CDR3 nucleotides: TGTGCCAGCAGTTTACGAGGCCGATCCTATGGCTACACCTTC.

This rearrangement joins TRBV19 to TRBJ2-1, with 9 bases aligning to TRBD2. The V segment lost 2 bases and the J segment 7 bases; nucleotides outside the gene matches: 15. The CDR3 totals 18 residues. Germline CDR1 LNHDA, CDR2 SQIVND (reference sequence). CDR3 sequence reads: CASSIPPQKLAGRNEQFF. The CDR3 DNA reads TGTGCCAGTAGTATACCCCCCCAAAAGCTAGCGGGAAGGAATGAGCAGTTCTTC.

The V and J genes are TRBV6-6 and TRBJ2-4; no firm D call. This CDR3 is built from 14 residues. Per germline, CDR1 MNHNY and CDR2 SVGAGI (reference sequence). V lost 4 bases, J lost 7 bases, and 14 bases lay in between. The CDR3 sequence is CASSSRLGSNIQYF. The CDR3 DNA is TGTGCCAGCAGTTCCCGACTGGGTAGCAACATTCAGTACTTC.

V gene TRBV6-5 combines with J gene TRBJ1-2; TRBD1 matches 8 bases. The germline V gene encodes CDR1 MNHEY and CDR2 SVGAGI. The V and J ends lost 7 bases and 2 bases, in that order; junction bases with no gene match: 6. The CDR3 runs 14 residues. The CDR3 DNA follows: TGTGCCAGCACCACAGGGGGGGGGAACTATGGCTACACCTTC. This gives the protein CASTTGGGNYGYTF.

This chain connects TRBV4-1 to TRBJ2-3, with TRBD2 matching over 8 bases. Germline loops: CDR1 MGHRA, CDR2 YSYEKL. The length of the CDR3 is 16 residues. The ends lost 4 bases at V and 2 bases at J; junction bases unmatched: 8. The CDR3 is CASSRSGTRDTDTQYF. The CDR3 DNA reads TGCGCCAGCAGCCGGAGCGGGACTAGGGACACAGATACGCAGTATTTT.

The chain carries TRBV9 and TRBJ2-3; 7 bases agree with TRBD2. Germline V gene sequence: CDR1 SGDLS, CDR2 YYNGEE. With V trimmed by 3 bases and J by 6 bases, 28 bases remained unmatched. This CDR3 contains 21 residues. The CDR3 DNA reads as TGTGCCAGCAGCGCCCGGACTAGTTGGACTTTTGGTGGTGGCGGAGGTGATACGCAGTATTTT. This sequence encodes CASSARTSWTFGGGGGDTQYF. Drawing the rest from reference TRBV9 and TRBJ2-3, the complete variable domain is DSGVTQTPKHLITATGQRVTLRCSPRSGDLSVYWYQQSLDQGLQFLIQYYNGEERAKGNILERFSAQQFPDLHSELNLSSLELGDSALYFCASSARTSWTFGGGGGDTQYFGPGTRLTVL.

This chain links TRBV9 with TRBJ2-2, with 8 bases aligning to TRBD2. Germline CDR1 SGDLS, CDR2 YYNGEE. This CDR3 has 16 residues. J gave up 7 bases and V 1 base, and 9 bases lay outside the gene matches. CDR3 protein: CASSVRGGRRGGELFF. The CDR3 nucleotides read TGTGCCAGCAGCGTAAGGGGCGGGAGGAGAGGCGGGGAGCTGTTTTTT. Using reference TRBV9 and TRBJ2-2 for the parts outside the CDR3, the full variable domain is DSGVTQTPKHLITATGQRVTLRCSPRSGDLSVYWYQQSLDQGLQFLIQYYNGEERAKGNILERFSAQQFPDLHSELNLSSLELGDSALYFCASSVRGGRRGGELFFGEGSRLTVL.

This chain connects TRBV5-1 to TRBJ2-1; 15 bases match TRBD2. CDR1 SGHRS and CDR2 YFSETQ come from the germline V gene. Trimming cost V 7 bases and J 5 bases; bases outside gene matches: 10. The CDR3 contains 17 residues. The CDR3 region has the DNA TGCGCCAGCCTTAGGACTAGCGGGAGGGCCGGAAACAATGAGCAGTTCTTC. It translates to CASLRTSGRAGNNEQFF.

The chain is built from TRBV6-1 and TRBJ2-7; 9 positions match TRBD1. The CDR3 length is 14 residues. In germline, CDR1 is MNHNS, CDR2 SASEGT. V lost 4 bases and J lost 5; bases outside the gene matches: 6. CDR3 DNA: TGTGCCAGCAGTGGAACAGGGACAGGGAACGAGCAGTACTTC. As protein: CASSGTGTGNEQYF.

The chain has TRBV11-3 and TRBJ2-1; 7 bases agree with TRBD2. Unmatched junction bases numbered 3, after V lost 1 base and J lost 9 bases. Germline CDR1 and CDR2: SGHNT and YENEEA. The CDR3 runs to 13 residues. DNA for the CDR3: TGTGCCAGCAGCTTAGGGGGGGGGAGTGAGCAGTTCTTC. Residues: CASSLGGGSEQFF.

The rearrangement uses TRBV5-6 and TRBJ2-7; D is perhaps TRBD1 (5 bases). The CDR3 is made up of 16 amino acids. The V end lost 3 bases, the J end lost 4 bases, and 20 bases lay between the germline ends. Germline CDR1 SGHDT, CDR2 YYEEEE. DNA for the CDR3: TGTGCCAGCAGCTCGGACACTATAACGGGTCAATACGAGCAGTACTTC. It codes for CASSSDTITGQYEQYF. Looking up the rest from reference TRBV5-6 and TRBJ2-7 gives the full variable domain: DAGVTQSPTHLIKTRGQQVTLRCSPKSGHDTVSWYQQALGQGPQFIFQYYEEEERQRGNFPDRFSGHQFPNYSSELNVNALLLGDSALYLCASSSDTITGQYEQYFGPGTRLTVT.